Sequencing of this T cell receptor (beta chain) was carried out in a study of cytomegalovirus exposure and HLA in healthy donors (dated by TCRdb to about 2017). Regarding the study in general: An earlier analysis of fewer than 750 of the donors reported 276 Gb of sequence data and roughly 120 million unique TCR beta sequences obtained from around 170 million T cells. All discovery cohort repertoires had been generated using a single sequencing platform. Donor age, sex, ethnicity and CMV serostatus were collected together with the repertoire data. On average, about 240,000 unique TCR beta nucleotide sequences were sequenced per donor among a few hundred genotyped donors of the cohort, with roughly 19% of those sequences being non-productive. A later analysis re-analyzed previously published TCR beta repertoires from approximately 670 donors and added high-resolution HLA genotyping to study TCR occurrence patterns. Class I and class II HLA loci were covered by the typing at four-digit resolution. A later genetic analysis took genome-wide SNP genotypes for 398 of the 666 donors and used that subset as a discovery cohort. Approximately 310 gigabases of sequencing data and roughly 90 million unique TCR sequences were included in an early release covering 500 to 750 HLA-typed donors. The T cell repertoires of some 670 subjects were profiled by immunosequencing and related to cytomegalovirus serostatus. An earlier analysis of nearly 600 of the donors applied high-throughput TCR beta sequencing to assess whether each TCR beta V gene segment acted as functional or pseudogenic. High-throughput TCR immunosequencing, statistical association of individual TCRs with disease status, and machine learning were combined to predict cytomegalovirus infection status. The study aimed to test whether cataloging public T cell receptors could reveal signatures of past pathogen exposure. In the later analysis, no new phenotypic data were used to find candidate immune exposures; instead, reliance was placed on TCR beta sequences and their occurrence across donors. A handful of DR-DQ haplotypes were handled as single units for association and clustering because linkage in the cohort was strong. In addition to the first cohort of roughly 700 subjects, a separate validation cohort of some 120 different subjects was used. The number of typed donors differed by locus: about 620-640 for A, B, C, DRB1 and DQB1; some 500 for DQA1; approximately 610 for DPA1; and 400 to 480 for DPB1. Of the approximately 370 genotyped donors, 65% to 90% were placed in the genetic ancestry cluster associated with self-reported Caucasian donors.

Preparation of the library involved the immunoSEQ multiplex PCR assay. The multiplex PCR relied on a mix of 60 forward primers for TCR Vbeta segments and 13 reverse primers for TCR Jbeta segments. The CDR3 region of rearranged TCR beta genes was amplified from genomic DNA by a multiplex PCR assay. Amplified TCR beta libraries were sequenced as 87-base-pair reads on the Illumina HiSeq System. As for the authors' bioinformatics: A later analysis counted about 82 million unique TCR beta chains across the approximately 700 repertoires, and 10 million to 11 million of these chains were shared by at least two donors. To remove PCR and sequencing errors, raw reads were error-corrected and collapsed into unique sequences using a nearest-neighbor algorithm that merged closely related sequences. CDR3 sequences were aligned to IMGT reference sequences to assign V, D and J gene segments. For a sequence to be retained, a match of at least six nucleotides was required to both a V gene segment and a J gene segment. Rearrangements were called productive when the CDR3 lacked stop codons and stayed in frame with V and J; all others were non-productive. Following IMGT convention, CDR3 was defined as the stretch from the second conserved V-encoded cysteine to the conserved J-encoded phenylalanine. In an earlier analysis of some 550 of the donors, sequences lacking an unambiguous match to a single V gene segment were excluded. An earlier analysis of over 450 of the donors classified V segments as functional when productive rearrangements were above 56.7% and as segregating when the standard deviation between donors was above 5%. To diagnose cytomegalovirus status from the catalog of TCR beta chain sequences, a statistical classification framework was built. V and J gene assignment, in a later analysis, came from comparing TCR nucleotide sequences with IMGT/GENE-DB human TR gene sequences. A later analysis assigned CDR3 sequences and most-parsimonious VDJ recombination scenarios with the TCRdist pipeline. In a later analysis, each TCR beta chain was defined by its CDR3 amino acid sequence together with its V-gene family, and reads lacking a unique V-gene family were excluded. To address suspected cross-contamination and a sequencing artifact, a later analysis removed 550 to 750 highly shared, low-generation-probability nucleotide sequences. A later analysis calculated a clonal expansion index for each public chain from normalized within-repertoire ranks of inferred template counts. In a later analysis, generation probabilities were computed using a VDJ recombination model fitted to out-of-frame rearrangements, and the results were checked against IGoR. In a later analysis, TCR-TCR, TCR-HLA and TCR-CMV co-occurrence was scored with hypergeometric tests, and a repertoire-size bias correction was applied to TCR pairs. To estimate false discovery rates, a later analysis permuted the HLA or CMV assignments 20 times. In a later analysis, co-occurring TCRs were grouped using DBSCAN, with TCRdist sequence similarity added in when clustering inside HLA-allele-positive subsets. Co-occurrence clustering excluded repertoires with fewer than 30,000 or more than 120,000 public chains, plus five with anomalous nucleotide sharing. Drawn from immuneACCESS, this table holds only the in-frame rearrangements with V and J called that TCRdb kept. Clones are partly lost; checked studies trace under half to an unresolved V gene and leave the rest unexplained. The V and J calls and clone size were taken over from that table, and D and trimming were inferred from the DNA. Within this sample are some 190,000 clones, with about four fifths of them counted one time only. The ten biggest clones cover 1.5% to 2% of the sample.

In the case of this clone: Its specific antigen is unknown. The record has no base qualities; no much larger clone is one base away.

The cohort comprised around 690 healthy bone marrow donors. All cohort members were sampled while nominally healthy, although unrecorded immune exposures were likely present. The donor was CMV seronegative and was included in the group of around 320 seronegative cohort members. Every donor gave a peripheral blood sample, and the peripheral blood mononuclear cells from that sample were used for TCR beta sequencing. Genomic DNA extraction from the blood cell samples was performed with the Qiagen DNeasy Blood Extraction Kit. Results and caveats for the whole study, not just this receptor: A further reported finding was that TCR beta sequences accurately predicted the HLA-A and HLA-B alleles for most subjects in the first cohort. According to a later analysis, most CMV-associated TCR beta chains appeared to be HLA-restricted, and the HLA associations seemed to be driven largely by CMV exposure. The authors suggested that the approach could potentially be extended to other disease states and immunological phenotypes. The classifier was reported to diagnose cytomegalovirus status with high specificity and sensitivity in both the original cohort and the validation cohort. In a later analysis, the rate of TCR association differed among HLA loci, with DRB1 alleles having the most associated TCRs and HLA-C alleles having the fewest. The 87-base-pair reads could not distinguish some IMGT-functional V segments, including TRBV6-2 and TRBV6-3, so those segments were excluded. This cohort had only TCR beta chains sequenced, and the lack of alpha or paired-chain data limited which features could be detected. A cluster of highly shared sequence variants was judged likely to represent a technical artifact of the sequencing pipeline. While some public TCRs were present in many individuals, most TCR sequences turned up only very rarely across donors. Roughly uniform sequencing depth across donors was assumed in presence/absence analyses, although this assumption may not hold. In vitro tests confirmed that a few of the cytomegalovirus-associated TCR beta chains recognize cytomegalovirus antigens. The study listed 164 TCR beta chains as associated with cytomegalovirus. According to a later genetic analysis, donors in an Asian-associated ancestry cluster had fewer N-insertions in productive TCRs than the roughly 700-donor mean. Several of the top co-occurrence clusters appeared to be linked to parvovirus B19, influenza, CMV and Epstein-Barr virus, according to a later analysis. Linkage disequilibrium might explain the correlated functional status among segregating V segments, but an unknown experimental factor could not be excluded. In a later analysis, HLA-associated TCR beta chains showed more clonal expansion and lower generation probabilities than non-associated chains that were equally common. Because some donors lacked HLA typing at each locus, the association tests relied only on the typed subset. Immune exposure information for the cohort was limited to CMV serostatus. Approximately 16 rarely observed V segments, including chromosome 9 orphons, were excluded from the earlier analysis of approximately 500 of the donors because counts were too low. An earlier analysis of 450 to 750 of the donors showed that most TCR beta V segments appeared in productive rearrangements either about 87% or about 30% of the time, which broadly matched IMGT annotations. When HLA alleles, especially DR and DQ, strongly co-occurred, TCR associations were difficult to assign to individual alleles. Specific HLA alleles were associated with 16,951 TCR beta sequences at a false discovery rate of 0.05 in a later analysis. V-gene and J-gene trimming of TCR beta chains was associated with a missense DCLRE1C variant in a later genetic analysis, and the association was replicated in an independent cohort.

The germline V gene (reference sequence) gives CDR1 as LNHDA and CDR2 as SQIVND. The CDR3 runs 19 residues from the cysteine to the phenylalanine. CDR3 DNA is the only sequence kept; it has 57 bases, read in frame from the first base. Ends trimmed: V by 1 base, J by 3 bases; bases unmatched to a gene: 12. Input material: PBMCs. This sequence was found in a woman under 40 in good health and CMV-seronegative. The rearranged segments are TRBV19 and TRBJ2-1, and 10 bases in between align with TRBD1. The DNA sequence reads TGTGCCAGTAGTATAGGTCTTTTTAGGGGACAGGGGCACTACAATGAGCAGTTCTTC. This encodes CASSIGLFRGQGHYNEQFF.